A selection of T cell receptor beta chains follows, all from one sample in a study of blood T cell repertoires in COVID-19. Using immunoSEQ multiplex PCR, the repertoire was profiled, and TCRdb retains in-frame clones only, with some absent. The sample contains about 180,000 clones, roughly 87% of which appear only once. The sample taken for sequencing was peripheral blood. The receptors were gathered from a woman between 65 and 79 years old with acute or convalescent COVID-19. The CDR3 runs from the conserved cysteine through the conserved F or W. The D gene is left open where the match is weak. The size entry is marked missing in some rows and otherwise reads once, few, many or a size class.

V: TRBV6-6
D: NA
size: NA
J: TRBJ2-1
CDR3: CASSPRPLRSSYNEQFF
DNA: TGTGCCAGCAGTCCACGACCCCTAAGGAGCTCCTACAATGAGCAGTTCTTC

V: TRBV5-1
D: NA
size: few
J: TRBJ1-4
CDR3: CASRQADTNEKLFF
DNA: TGCGCCAGCAGGCAGGCCGATACTAATGAAAAACTGTTTTTT

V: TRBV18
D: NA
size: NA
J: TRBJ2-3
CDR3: CASSHPTTGTHQYF
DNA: TGTGCCAGCTCCCATCCAACTACCGGGACTCATCAGTATTTT

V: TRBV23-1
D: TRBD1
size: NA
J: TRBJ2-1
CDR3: CASSQSREDRGGGEQFF
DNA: TGCGCCAGCAGTCAATCGAGGGAGGACAGGGGGGGAGGTGAGCAGTTCTTC

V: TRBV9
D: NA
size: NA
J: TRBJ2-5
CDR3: CASSVAGQETQYF
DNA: TGTGCCAGCAGCGTGGCAGGCCAAGAGACCCAGTACTTC

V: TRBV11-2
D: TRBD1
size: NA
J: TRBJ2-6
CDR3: CASSSPGQVGTGANVLTF
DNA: TGTGCCAGCAGCTCGCCGGGACAGGTGGGGACTGGGGCCAACGTCCTGACTTTC

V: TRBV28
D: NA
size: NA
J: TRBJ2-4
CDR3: CASSIEGKGSKNIQYF
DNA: TGTGCCAGCAGTATAGAAGGGAAGGGGTCGAAAAACATTCAGTACTTC

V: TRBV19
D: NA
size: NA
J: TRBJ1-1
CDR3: CASSISGYTEAFF
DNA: TGTGCCAGTAGTATCTCCGGGTACACTGAAGCTTTCTTT

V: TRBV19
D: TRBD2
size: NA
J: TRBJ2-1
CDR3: CASSIDSLAGNGRNNEQFF
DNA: TGTGCCAGTAGTATTGATAGTCTAGCGGGTAACGGAAGAAACAATGAGCAGTTCTTC

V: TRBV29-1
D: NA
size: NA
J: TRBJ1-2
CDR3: CSVRNSGSYGYTF
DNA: TGCAGCGTACGAAACTCAGGTTCCTATGGCTACACCTTC

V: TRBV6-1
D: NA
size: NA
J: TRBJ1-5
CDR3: CASSDMRGGFNQPQHF
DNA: TGTGCCAGCAGTGATATGAGGGGAGGGTTTAATCAGCCCCAGCATTTT

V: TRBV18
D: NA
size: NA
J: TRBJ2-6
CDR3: CASSPGTLSSGANVLTF
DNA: TGTGCCAGCTCACCGGGGACACTGAGCTCTGGGGCCAACGTCCTGACTTTC

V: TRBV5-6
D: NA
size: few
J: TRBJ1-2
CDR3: CASSLLQGSANYGYTF
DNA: TGTGCCAGCAGCCTCCTACAGGGCTCAGCTAACTATGGCTACACCTTC